One and the same sample provided the 22 T cell receptor beta chains below, sequenced in a study of long-term antiretroviral therapy in people with HIV. At survey level, the immunoSEQ assay was run in its v3.0 version. Generated by immunoSEQ multiplex PCR, the TCRdb table keeps only in-frame clones and is missing some. In the table there are around 18,000 clones, more than 80% of which are singletons. The sample here was unsorted PBMCs, taken 4.2 years after starting antiretroviral therapy. Source of these receptors: a man aged 50 or older with HIV.

The chain couples TRBV7-2 to TRBJ2-5; TRBD2 matches 7 bases. The CDR3 totals 15 residues. J lost 4 bases, V lost 2 bases, and 7 bases had no gene match. Germline V gives CDR1 SGHTA, CDR2 FQGNSA. CDR3 sequence: CASSLSGGEGETQYF. CDR3 bases: TGTGCCAGCAGCTTAAGTGGGGGGGAGGGAGAGACCCAGTACTTC.

The V gene is TRBV5-1, the J gene TRBJ1-1, with D possibly being TRBD1 (6 bases). Looked up from germline, CDR1 is SGHRS and CDR2 is YFSETQ. This CDR3 is 15 amino acids long. Trimming stripped 3 bases from V and 0 bases from J, with 12 bases between. The CDR3 bases are TGCGCCAGCAGCTCGAGGGGGGGCCTGAACACTGAAGCTTTCTTT. It encodes CASSSRGGLNTEAFF.

This clone has a single count. As DNA, the CDR3 is TGTGCCAGCAGTTACGTGACAGGGGCTAGCTCCTACGAGCAGTACTTC. Translated, it gives CASSYVTGASSYEQYF. The V and J genes are TRBV6-6 and TRBJ2-7; 8 bases fit TRBD1. The germline V gene encodes CDR1 MNHNY and CDR2 SVGAGI (reference sequence). After removal of 2 bases from V and 0 bases from J, the junction contained 6 bases not matched to a gene. The CDR3 has 16 residues.

CDR3 loop: CATSGGSRETQYF. Here the CDR3 DNA reads TGTGCCACCAGTGGGGGAAGTAGGGAGACCCAGTACTTC. V usage is TRBV15 and J usage is TRBJ2-5, with D perhaps TRBD1 or TRBD2 (5 bases each). The CDR3 covers 13 residues. The germline gives CDR1 LNHNV, CDR2 YYDKDF (reference sequence). The germline V and J ends were trimmed by 6 bases and 5 bases, with 13 bases remaining between them.

This clone is a singleton in its sample. The V gene is TRBV5-8, the J gene TRBJ2-3, with TRBD2 identical over 8 bases. Trimming removed 3 bases from V and 6 bases from J; junction bases left unmatched: 12. The CDR3 spans 16 residues. Germline CDR1 and CDR2: SGHTS and YDEGEE. The CDR3 reads CASSWVGGGRGDTQYF. For the CDR3, the DNA is TGTGCCAGCAGCTGGGTTGGCGGGGGGAGGGGCGATACGCAGTATTTT.

The J gene is TRBJ2-6, the V gene TRBV5-6; 7 positions match TRBD1. The CDR3 loop spans 19 amino acids. The V gene end was trimmed by 3 bases and the J gene end by 4 bases; junction bases not matched to a gene: 16. Germline lookup yields CDR1 SGHDT and CDR2 YYEEEE. The CDR3 loop is CASSSWLDRPLGGANVLTF. The CDR3 bases are TGTGCCAGCAGCTCGTGGTTGGACAGGCCTTTAGGAGGGGCCAACGTCCTGACTTTC.

This chain uses TRBV7-8 with TRBJ1-5; 11 bases line up with TRBD1. Losses at the gene ends were 2 bases for V and 6 bases for J; bases not matched to a gene: 6. Per germline, CDR1 SGHVS and CDR2 FQNEAQ. This CDR3 has 16 residues. CDR3 coding DNA: TGTGCCAGCAGCTTAATGGACAGGGGGCGCGGTCAGCCCCAGCATTTT. It yields the protein CASSLMDRGRGQPQHF.

The genes are TRBV13 and TRBJ2-3, with 10 positions matching TRBD2. CDR1 is PRHDT and CDR2 is FYEKMQ in the germline V gene (reference sequence). J gave up 9 bases and V 5 bases, and 8 bases lay outside the gene matches. This CDR3 region has 14 residues. The CDR3 coding sequence is TGTGCCAGCAGCGTAGAGCGGGGGGGCCCAACGCAGTATTTT. This encodes CASSVERGGPTQYF.

This clone was seen a few times. J is TRBJ2-7 and V is TRBV5-5, with TRBD1 identical over 9 bases. CDR3 length: 14 amino acids. With 3 bases clipped from V and 3 bases from J, the junction kept 4 bases outside the gene matches. Germline V lookup: CDR1 SGHKS, CDR2 YYEKEE (reference sequence). The CDR3 DNA is TGTGCCAGCAGCTCACCGGGACAGGGCTACGAGCAGTACTTC. Its translation: CASSSPGQGYEQYF.

V gene TRBV7-2 combines with J gene TRBJ2-7; D is possibly TRBD1 (6 bases). Trimming left V 6 bases short and J 4 bases short, with 25 bases between. Germline CDR1 and CDR2: SGHTA and FQGNSA. The CDR3 sequence is 17 residues long. CDR3 residues: CASSLHPGQPAVYEQYF. The DNA for the CDR3 is TGTGCCAGCAGTCTTCACCCCGGACAGCCTGCCGTTTACGAGCAGTACTTC.

The V and J genes are TRBV19 and TRBJ2-7, with 8 bases that match TRBD2. This CDR3 is 15 amino acids long. The ends lost 3 bases at V and 1 base at J; junction bases unmatched: 5. Germline CDR1 reads LNHDA; CDR2 reads SQIVND (reference sequence). The CDR3 DNA sequence: TGTGCCAGTAGTATCACAAGCGGGGGATCCTACGAGCAGTACTTC. It specifies CASSITSGGSYEQYF.

This clone came up once. The chain has TRBV27 and TRBJ2-7; no definite D call. The CDR3 spans 12 residues. Trimming took 4 bases from V and 7 from J, leaving 11 bases between them. CDR1 is MNHEY and CDR2 is SMNVEV in the germline V gene (reference sequence). The CDR3 is CASSSVLGEQYF. Written as DNA, the CDR3 is TGTGCCAGCAGTTCTGTCCTAGGGGAGCAGTACTTC.

This sequence joins TRBV4-1 and TRBJ2-7; 8 bases line up with TRBD1. The CDR3 spans 13 residues. Unmatched junction bases numbered 2, after V lost 5 bases and J lost 2 bases. Germline V gene lookup returns CDR1 MGHRA and CDR2 YSYEKL. The CDR3 loop reads CASSEQGAYEQYF. As DNA, the CDR3 is TGCGCCAGCAGCGAACAGGGGGCCTACGAGCAGTACTTC.

The chain has TRBV2 and TRBJ2-7, with a weak D call TRBD1 (6 bases). The germline gives CDR1 SNHLY, CDR2 FYNNEI. This CDR3 is 13 amino acids long. V lost 2 bases to trimming and J lost 2 bases, with 7 bases between them. DNA for the CDR3: TGTGCCAGCAGTGAAACAGGGACCTACGAGCAGTACTTC. Translating gives CASSETGTYEQYF. Based on the CDR3 plus reference TRBV2 and TRBJ2-7, the full variable domain is EPEVTQTPSHQVTQMGQEVILRCVPISNHLYFYWYRQILGQKVEFLVSFYNNEISEKSEIFDDQFSVERPDGSNFTLKIRSTKLEDSAMYFCASSETGTYEQYFGPGTRLTVT.

The chain combines TRBV4-2 with TRBJ2-2; 8 bases match TRBD1. Germline-derived CDR1 and CDR2 are LGHNA and YNFKEQ. The V gene end was trimmed by 0 bases and the J gene end by 4 bases; junction bases not matched to a gene: 4. The length of the CDR3 is 16 residues. CDR3 coding DNA: TGTGCCAGCAGCCAAGATCAGGGGGCCGCCACCGGGGAGCTGTTTTTT. Protein: CASSQDQGAATGELFF.

The V call is TRBV19, the J call TRBJ1-5, with D uncertain. The germline V gene has CDR1 LNHDA and CDR2 SQIVND (reference sequence). V was trimmed by 4 bases and J by 1 base, leaving 8 bases between them. The CDR3 is 14 residues long. This CDR3 reads CASSSTDSNQPQHF. The CDR3 nucleotides read TGTGCCAGTAGTAGCACGGACAGCAATCAGCCCCAGCATTTT.

This chain links TRBV6-5 with TRBJ2-7; 9 bases match TRBD1. The CDR3 spans 15 residues. V gave up 2 bases and J gave up 6 bases; unmatched junction bases: 8. The germline V gene encodes CDR1 MNHEY and CDR2 SVGAGI. CDR3 DNA: TGTGCCAGCAGTTACCGTCCCGGGACAGGGTCCGAGCAGTACTTC. This translates into CASSYRPGTGSEQYF.

The gene calls are TRBV10-3 and TRBJ1-2; no firm D call. The germline V and J ends were trimmed by 4 bases and 2 bases, with 8 bases remaining between them. Per germline, CDR1 ENHRY and CDR2 SYGVKD. The CDR3 has 13 residues. The CDR3 reads CAISAGLNYGYTF. The CDR3 DNA reads TGTGCCATCAGTGCGGGTTTGAACTATGGCTACACCTTC.

J is TRBJ2-7 and V is TRBV11-2; D perhaps matches TRBD1 (5 bases). V was cut by 1 base and J by 3 bases, with 10 bases left in between. The germline CDR1 and CDR2 sequences are SGHAT and FQNNGV. The CDR3 has 14 amino acids. The CDR3 here is CASSLAAGYYEQYF. The CDR3 region has the DNA TGTGCCAGCAGCTTAGCCGCAGGGTACTACGAGCAGTACTTC.

The rearrangement uses TRBV7-6 and TRBJ2-2, with a possible D match to TRBD1 (6 bases). Germline V gene lookup returns CDR1 SGHVS and CDR2 FNYEAQ. The CDR3 runs 14 residues. The V end lost 5 bases, the J end lost 7 bases, and 14 bases lay between the germline ends. This chain's CDR3 is CASSGRGTLGELFF. CDR3 in DNA: TGTGCCAGCAGCGGCAGGGGTACACTCGGGGAGCTGTTTTTT.

The chain has TRBV27 and TRBJ1-2; D might be TRBD1 (6 bases). Trimming removed 4 bases at V and 0 bases at J, with 9 bases between. This CDR3 spans 14 amino acids. From germline, CDR1 is MNHEY and CDR2 SMNVEV (reference sequence). CDR3 nucleotide sequence: TGTGCCAGCAGTTCACAGGGTTCTAACTATGGCTACACCTTC. This translates into CASSSQGSNYGYTF.

The V call is TRBV6-4, the J call TRBJ1-1; D not resolved. V lost 3 bases and J lost 5, with 10 bases in between. The V gene's germline CDR1 is MRHNA and CDR2 SNTAGT. The CDR3 extends over 13 amino acids. For the CDR3, the DNA is TGTGCCAGCAGTGAGTATGGGAGGACTGAAGCTTTCTTT. Translating it yields CASSEYGRTEAFF.